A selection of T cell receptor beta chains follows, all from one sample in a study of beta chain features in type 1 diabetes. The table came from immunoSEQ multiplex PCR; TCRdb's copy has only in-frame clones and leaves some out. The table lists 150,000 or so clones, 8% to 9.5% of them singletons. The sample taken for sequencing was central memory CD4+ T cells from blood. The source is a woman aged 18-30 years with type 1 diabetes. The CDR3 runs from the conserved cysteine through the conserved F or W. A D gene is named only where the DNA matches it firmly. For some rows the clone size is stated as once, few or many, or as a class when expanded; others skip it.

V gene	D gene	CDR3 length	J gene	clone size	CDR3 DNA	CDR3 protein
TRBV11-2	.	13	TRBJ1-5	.	TGTGCCAGCAGCTTCTTACAGGGACAGCCCCAGCATTTT	CASSFLQGQPQHF
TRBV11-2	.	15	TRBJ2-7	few	TGTGCCAGCAGCTTATCGGACAGTCTTTCCTACGAGCAGTACTTC	CASSLSDSLSYEQYF
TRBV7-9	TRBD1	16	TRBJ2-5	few	TGTGCCAGCAGCTCACAGACAGGGTGGGGACAAGAGACCCAGTACTTC	CASSSQTGWGQETQYF
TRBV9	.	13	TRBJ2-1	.	TGTGCCAGCAGCGTCTCCTTCGCCGGGGAGCAGTTCTTC	CASSVSFAGEQFF
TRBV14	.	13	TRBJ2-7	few	TGTGCCAGCAGACCTTTCGGAGGCTACGAGCAGTACTTC	CASRPFGGYEQYF
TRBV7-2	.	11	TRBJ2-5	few	TGTGCCAGCAGCTTAACAGGGACCCAGTACTTC	CASSLTGTQYF
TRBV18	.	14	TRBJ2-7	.	TGTGCCAGCTCGCTCCACAGGGACTCCTACGAGCAGTACTTC	CASSLHRDSYEQYF
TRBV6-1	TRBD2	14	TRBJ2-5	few	TGTGCCAGCTCACGGGAGGGGGGGCAAGAGACCCAGTACTTC	CASSREGGQETQYF
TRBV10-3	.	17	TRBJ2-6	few	TGTGCCATCACAACCTCAAGCCCGGGGTCTGGGGCCAACGTCCTGACTTTC	CAITTSSPGSGANVLTF
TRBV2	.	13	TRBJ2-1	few	TGTGCCAGCCGGACTTATTCAAACAATGAGCAGTTCTTC	CASRTYSNNEQFF
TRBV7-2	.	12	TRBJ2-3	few	TGTGCCAGCAGCACCACTTCCGATACGCAGTATTTT	CASSTTSDTQYF
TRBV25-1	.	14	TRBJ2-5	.	TGTGCCAGCAGCCCTATGACAGGAGAAGAGACCCAGTACTTC	CASSPMTGEETQYF
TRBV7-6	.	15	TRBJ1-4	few	TGTGCCAGCAGCTTAGGAGTGGTCTCTAATGAAAAACTGTTTTTT	CASSLGVVSNEKLFF
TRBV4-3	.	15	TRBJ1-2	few	TGCGCCAGCAGCCAGGGGGCAGTAGCTAACTATGGCTACACCTTC	CASSQGAVANYGYTF
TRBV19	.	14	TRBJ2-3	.	TGTGCCAGTAACGACCACCAGGGGTGGGATACGCAGTATTTT	CASNDHQGWDTQYF
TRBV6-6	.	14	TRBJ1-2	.	TGTGCCAGCAAAAAACAGGGCTGGGGCTATGGCTACACCTTC	CASKKQGWGYGYTF
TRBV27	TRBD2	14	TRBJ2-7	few	TGTGCCAGCAGTTCTTCTAGCGGAACCTACGAGCAGTACTTC	CASSSSSGTYEQYF
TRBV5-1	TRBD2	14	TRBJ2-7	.	TGCGCCAGCAGCGTAGATAGCGGGAGCTACGAGCAGTACTTC	CASSVDSGSYEQYF
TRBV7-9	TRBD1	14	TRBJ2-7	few	TGTGCCAGCAGACCGGACAGGGCCTCGGACGAGCAGTACTTC	CASRPDRASDEQYF
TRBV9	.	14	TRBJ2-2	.	TGTGCCAGCAGCGTAACCGGGACAAACGGGGAGCTGTTTTTT	CASSVTGTNGELFF
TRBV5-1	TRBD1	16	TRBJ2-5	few	TGCGCCAGCAATTCCGGGACAGGGGGTTCGGGGGAGACCCAGTACTTC	CASNSGTGGSGETQYF
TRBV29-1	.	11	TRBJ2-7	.	TGCAGCGCTCGCGTTTTAGATGAGCAGTACTTC	CSARVLDEQYF
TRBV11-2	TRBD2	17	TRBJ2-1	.	TGTGCCAGCAGCATCCTGACTAGCGGGAGTTACTACAATGAGCAGTTCTTC	CASSILTSGSYYNEQFF
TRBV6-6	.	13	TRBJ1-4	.	TGTGCCAGCAGTCGCGGACGGGGTGAAAAACTGTTTTTT	CASSRGRGEKLFF
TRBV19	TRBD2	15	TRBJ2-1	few	TGTGCCAGTAGTAATTGGGCGGGAGGTGGCTATGAGCAGTTCTTC	CASSNWAGGGYEQFF
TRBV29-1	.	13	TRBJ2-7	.	TGCAGCGTTGAGGTCGACGGACTCTACGAGCAGTACTTC	CSVEVDGLYEQYF
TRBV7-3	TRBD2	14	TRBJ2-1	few	TGTGCTTGCAAAAGGACTAGCGGAAACAATGAGCAGTTCTTC	CACKRTSGNNEQFF
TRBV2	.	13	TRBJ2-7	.	TGTGCCAGCATATCACAGGGCCCCGCGGAGCAGTACTTC	CASISQGPAEQYF
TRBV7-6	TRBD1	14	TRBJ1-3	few	TGTGCCAGCAGCCCCAGGGGGCTTGGAAACACCATATATTTT	CASSPRGLGNTIYF
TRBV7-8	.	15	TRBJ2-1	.	TGTGCCAGCAGCCCGCACCATGAGACCTACAATGAGCAGTTCTTC	CASSPHHETYNEQFF
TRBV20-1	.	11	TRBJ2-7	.	TGCAGTGCTCCCGACAGCTACGAGCAGTACTTC	CSAPDSYEQYF